The next 10 T cell receptor beta chains were all read from a single sample in a study of blood T cells in healthy people across ages. PCR was performed a second time for 7 to 11 cycles using a sample-barcoded 5' primer and a J-beta primer mix. TCRdb re-called the 5' RACE reads with MiXCR, one entry per CDR3 protein. This table holds roughly 2 million distinct CDR3 sequences, about 50% found once. Sequencing was carried out using blood. These receptors were obtained from a woman aged 40 to 50 in good health.

The gene calls are TRBV14 and TRBJ2-1; the match to TRBD1 covers 7 bases. Germline CDR1 is SGHDN and CDR2 is FVKESK. Germline trimming cut 2 bases from V and 5 bases from J; bases unmatched to any gene: 6. The CDR3 loop spans 15 amino acids. The CDR3 reads CASSQRGHKDNEQFF. DNA for the CDR3: TGTGCCAGCAGCCAAAGGGGGCATAAGGACAATGAGCAGTTCTTC.

The CDR3 here is CSARGERQGRPGNEKLFF. In nucleotides, the CDR3 is TGCAGTGCTAGAGGGGAACGACAGGGTAGACCCGGTAATGAAAAACTGTTTTTT. The chain carries TRBV20-1 and TRBJ1-4, with 7 positions matching TRBD1. Unmatched junction bases numbered 15, after V lost 1 base and J lost 4 bases. Germline V gives CDR1 DFQATT, CDR2 SNEGSKA (reference sequence). The CDR3 is 18 residues long.

The gene calls are TRBV11-2 and TRBJ2-1; 14 bases match TRBD2. With 1 base clipped from V and 1 base from J, the junction kept 6 bases outside the gene matches. CDR1 and CDR2 (germline): SGHAT, FQNNGV. The length of the CDR3 is 19 residues. The CDR3 region has the DNA TGTGCCAGCAGCTTAGGGACTAGCGGGGGGTCTACTTCCTACAATGAGCAGTTCTTC. Translating gives CASSLGTSGGSTSYNEQFF.

The CDR3 spells CASSAQGTYYGYTF. CDR3 DNA: TGTGCCAGCAGCGCACAGGGAACCTACTATGGCTACACCTTC. The chain has TRBV9 and TRBJ1-2; D is perhaps TRBD1 (6 bases). Trimming took off 3 bases at V and 3 bases at J, with 12 bases between the two ends. Germline values: CDR1 SGDLS, CDR2 YYNGEE. CDR3 length: 14 amino acids. Filled out from reference TRBV9 and TRBJ1-2, the complete variable domain reads DSGVTQTPKHLITATGQRVTLRCSPRSGDLSVYWYQQSLDQGLQFLIQYYNGEERAKGNILERFSAQQFPDLHSELNLSSLELGDSALYFCASSAQGTYYGYTFGSGTRLTVV.

This clonotype was observed many times. V and J are TRBV2 and TRBJ2-3; 14 positions match TRBD2. CDR3 length equals 17 residues. CDR1 and CDR2 from the germline V gene are SNHLY and FYNNEI. DNA for the CDR3: TGTGCTGTTGTCGGGACTAGCGGGGGTGGCCGCACAGATACGCAGTATTTT. Translating gives CAVVGTSGGGRTDTQYF.

This rearrangement joins TRBV6-5 to TRBJ1-2; 11 nucleotides agree with TRBD1. Germline values: CDR1 MNHEY, CDR2 SVGAGI. CDR3 length: 17 amino acids. The trim removed 0 bases at V and 4 bases at J, leaving 7 bases unmatched. The CDR3 DNA follows: TGTGCCAGCAGTTACTCGGGGACAGGGGGTCGTGTCTATGGCTACACCTTC. Amino acids: CASSYSGTGGRVYGYTF.

The gene calls are TRBV18 and TRBJ2-5; D possibly uses TRBD1 or TRBD2 (5 bases each). V lost 4 bases and J lost 13, with 31 bases in between. The CDR3 runs to 17 residues. CDR1 KGHSH and CDR2 LQKENI come from the germline V gene. The CDR3 loop is CASSQGPRGQQTSIGYF. The DNA for the CDR3 is TGTGCCAGCTCACAGGGGCCCCGAGGGCAACAGACGTCAATTGGGTACTTC.

This clonotype appeared a few times. The chain links TRBV27 to TRBJ1-2; tentatively, D is TRBD1 (6 bases). CDR1 and CDR2 (germline): MNHEY, SMNVEV (reference sequence). The CDR3 covers 13 residues. Trimming stripped 5 bases from V and 7 bases from J, with 14 bases between. CDR3 nucleotides: TGTGCCAGCAGTACGCAGGGGAGGGGTGGCTACACCTTC. Translation gives CASSTQGRGGYTF.

This chain connects TRBV9 to TRBJ2-1; 7 bases agree with TRBD2. Germline V gives CDR1 SGDLS, CDR2 YYNGEE. This CDR3 has 14 residues. V trimming: 1 base; J trimming: 9 bases; junction bases outside the gene matches: 7. The CDR3 bases are TGTGCCAGCAGCGTAACACGGGGGGATCCTGAGCAGTTCTTC. Protein product: CASSVTRGDPEQFF.

V and J are TRBV20-1 and TRBJ2-7; 7 bases match TRBD1. Unmatched junction bases numbered 7, after V lost 3 bases and J lost 2 bases. The germline CDR1 and CDR2 sequences are DFQATT and SNEGSKA (reference sequence). The CDR3 contains 14 residues. The DNA for the CDR3 is TGCAGTGCTAGCGGACAGGCTAGCACCTACGAGCAGTACTTC. Protein sequence: CSASGQASTYEQYF.